This T cell receptor beta chain emerged from a study of T cell responses to AZD1222 COVID-19 vaccine. As to this clone: Antigen specificity is unknown.

Assay: immunoSEQ multiplex PCR; the TCRdb copy retains only in-frame clones and omits some. Here the sample spans 84,000 or so clones, about 85% being singletons. The CDR3 length is 13 residues. The germline V gene encodes CDR1 ENHRY and CDR2 SYGVKD. V was pared by 9 bases and J by 0 bases, with 8 bases between. The study, taken as a whole, reports: Reportedly, nearly half the spike-specific TCRs target unmutated variant regions. The span of vaccine-associated CD4 TCRs extended across spike, with dominance at 160-218 and 743-854.

This clonotype originated in an adult in good health. The chain uses TRBV10-3 and TRBJ1-4; D call uncertain. Here the sequenced sample was peripheral blood, taken on day 0 of AZD1222 vaccination. DNA of the CDR3: TGTGCCATTGGCCGTGCAACTAATGAAAAACTGTTTTTT. Encoded protein: CAIGRATNEKLFF.